This passage covers 12 T cell receptor beta chains from one sample sequenced in a study. Using its own MiXCR run on the 5' RACE reads, TCRdb lists one record per CDR3 protein. The data contain under 15,000 distinct CDR3 sequences, 23% of them singletons. Sequencing used naive CD4+ T cells sorted from blood. The subset: naive CD4+ T cells, CD4+CD45RA+CD25-. These receptors were taken from a female donor with breast cancer.

This clonotype was seen at least ten times. CDR3 DNA: TGCAGTGCGACCGGGACAGAGGTTTACTACGAGCAGTACTTC. It translates to CSATGTEVYYEQYF. The chain has TRBV20-1 and TRBJ2-7; 7 positions match TRBD1. The ends lost 6 bases at V and 3 bases at J; junction bases unmatched: 11. The germline V gene has CDR1 DFQATT and CDR2 SNEGSKA (reference sequence). The length of the CDR3 is 14 residues.

Concerning this clonotype itself: A much bigger clone sits one base away, suggesting this may be a read error. This chain joins TRBV25-1 and TRBJ1-2, with D perhaps matching TRBD1 (5 bases). V was shortened by 4 bases and J by 10 bases, with 10 bases between the two germline ends. The CDR3 totals 11 residues. Germline V gives CDR1 MGHDK, CDR2 SYGVNS. This CDR3 reads CASSVAGSYTF. The CDR3, as DNA: TGTGCCAGCAGTGTAGCAGGGTCCTACACCTTC.

This clonotype has ten or more counts. V usage is TRBV28 and J usage is TRBJ1-2; 9 bases fit TRBD1. Germline CDR1 and CDR2: MDHEN and SYDVKM. This CDR3 contains 15 residues. The J segment lost 7 bases and the V segment lost 5 bases, leaving 11 bases of the junction unmatched. CDR3 sequence (DNA): TGTGCCAGCAGTCCCTCCCTTACAGGGGGCAGTGGCTACACCTTC. Its protein product is CASSPSLTGGSGYTF.

A word on this clonotype: No conserved phenylalanine or tryptophan ends this CDR3, so it is likely a read error. This rearrangement joins TRBV29-1 to TRBJ2-7; possibly TRBD2 for D (6 bases). CDR3 size: 10 residues. CDR1 is SQVTM, CDR2 ANQGSEA, per germline. Trimming took off 4 bases at V and 6 bases at J, with 7 bases between the two ends. The DNA for the CDR3 is TGCAGCGTTGCGGAGGGCGAGCAGTACTCC. It codes for CSVAEGEQYS.

This clonotype is categorized as medium-sized (0.01 to 0.1%). The V and J genes are TRBV5-1 and TRBJ2-1, with TRBD2 identical over 11 bases. This CDR3 has 16 amino acids. The J segment lost 4 bases and the V segment lost 4 bases, leaving 7 bases of the junction unmatched. Germline V gives CDR1 SGHRS, CDR2 YFSETQ. DNA of the CDR3: TGCGCCAGCAGCGTTACCGGGACTAGCGGTTACAATGAGCAGTTCTTC. Amino acids: CASSVTGTSGYNEQFF.

Ten or more counts support this clonotype. J is TRBJ1-5 and V is TRBV20-1, with D possibly matching TRBD1 (5 bases). The germline V gene has CDR1 DFQATT and CDR2 SNEGSKA (reference sequence). The V gene lost 1 base and the J gene lost 1 base, with 11 bases spanning the gap. CDR3 length: 15 amino acids. CDR3 bases: TGCAGTGCTAGAGTGTGGGGGGAGAGCAATCAGCCCCAGCATTTT. Its translation is CSARVWGESNQPQHF.

Worth noting for this clonotype: This sequence may be a read error, since a much larger clone differs from it by one base. This chain joins TRBV20-1 and TRBJ1-1, with D unclear. CDR1 is DFQATT and CDR2 is SNEGSKA in the germline V gene (reference sequence). V was shortened by 6 bases and J by 14 bases, with 13 bases between the two germline ends. This CDR3 region has 9 residues. CDR3 DNA: TGCAGTGCAATACGGCCGGCCTTCTTT. As protein: CSAIRPAFF.

A word on this clonotype: It is likely a read error, because the conserved phenylalanine at the end of the CDR3 is missing. The genes are TRBV4-2 and TRBJ1-1, with D unclear. The CDR3 spans 13 residues. V lost 6 bases to trimming and J lost 1 base, with 9 bases between them. CDR1 and CDR2 from the germline V gene are LGHNA and YNFKEQ. The CDR3 nucleotides are TGTGCCAGCAGTACGAGGACGAACACTGAAGCTTTCTCT. Translating it yields CASSTRTNTEAFS.

Notes on this clonotype: This clone may be a read error of a much larger clone one base away. The chain recombines TRBV25-1 with TRBJ1-1, with D unresolved. V lost 7 bases and J 0 bases, leaving 15 bases between the germline ends. The V gene's germline CDR1 is MGHDK and CDR2 SYGVNS. The CDR3 totals 15 residues. The CDR3 DNA follows: TGTGCCAGCAACAAAAAAGGATCATTGAACACTGAAGCTTTCTTT. It is translated as CASNKKGSLNTEAFF.

By sample fraction, this clonotype is medium-sized. V gene TRBV12-3 or TRBV12-4 combines with J gene TRBJ2-7; 14 bases are a match to TRBD2. The V segment lost 5 bases and the J segment 6 bases; nucleotides outside the gene matches: 6. CDR3 length equals 15 residues. The CDR3 protein is CASSPRLAGGREQYF. The CDR3 region has the DNA TGTGCCAGCAGTCCAAGACTAGCGGGAGGGCGCGAGCAGTACTTC.

Many counts were recorded for this clonotype. The rearrangement uses TRBV28 and TRBJ1-1, with 8 bases lining up with TRBD1. After removal of 10 bases from V and 1 base from J, the junction contained 8 bases not matched to a gene. This CDR3 has 14 residues. Germline assignment: CDR1 MDHEN and CDR2 SYDVKM. The CDR3 coding sequence is TGTGCCACCAAGGACAGGGCCTCGAACACTGAAGCTTTCTTT. Its protein product is CATKDRASNTEAFF.

Relative to its sample, this clonotype is medium-sized. The rearrangement joins TRBV20-1 to TRBJ2-5; 7 bases map to TRBD2. This CDR3 comprises 13 residues. The V and J ends lost 5 bases and 1 base, in that order; junction bases with no gene match: 4. The germline V gene encodes CDR1 DFQATT and CDR2 SNEGSKA (reference sequence). The CDR3 DNA reads as TGCAGTGCTGGTAGCGGGCTCCAAGAGACCCAGTACTTC. Protein product: CSAGSGLQETQYF.